A selection of T cell receptor beta chains follows, all from one sample in a study of T-cell reconstitution after alpha-beta-depleted transplantation in children. One entry per CDR3 protein, called by TCRdb with MiXCR from the PCR reads. The data show more than 550,000 distinct CDR3 sequences, under 12% seen once. The source material was PBMCs from the stem cell graft donor, sampled from the stem cell graft. The receptor source for this set is a human donor who donated a stem cell graft to a child with acute myeloid leukemia. CDR3s include the opening cysteine and the closing phenylalanine or tryptophan. The D gene is left open where the match is weak. Clone size is stated in some rows and not others, as once, few, many or a class when expanded.

d_call j_call clone_size v_call cdr3_aa cdr3_nt
NA TRBJ2-1 NA TRBV24-1 CATSDTRQHNEQFF TGTGCCACCAGTGATACGCGACAGCACAATGAGCAGTTCTTC
NA TRBJ1-4 few TRBV3-1 CASSPPTGLNEKLFF TGTGCCAGCAGCCCCCCGACAGGTCTTAATGAAAAACTGTTTTTT
NA TRBJ2-7 many TRBV5-1 CASSLNLGHEQYF TGCGCCAGCAGCTTAAACCTGGGCCACGAGCAGTACTTC
TRBD2 TRBJ2-7 NA TRBV4-3 CASSQDRLAPKREQYF TGCGCCAGCAGCCAAGATCGACTAGCCCCCAAACGGGAGCAGTACTTC
NA TRBJ1-4 NA TRBV28 CASSLSSRPGLFF TGTGCCAGCAGTTTATCCTCTAGACCAGGACTGTTTTTT
NA TRBJ2-3 few TRBV9 CASSRPPDTQYF TGTGCCAGCAGCCGCCCCCCAGATACGCAGTATTTT
TRBD2 TRBJ2-1 NA TRBV4-3 CASSQEGSGTNKSEQFF TGCGCCAGCAGCCAAGAAGGTAGCGGGACGAATAAAAGTGAGCAGTTCTTC
TRBD2 TRBJ2-1 NA TRBV7-9 CASSLTSGWSNEQFF TGTGCCAGCAGCCTGACTAGCGGGTGGTCAAATGAGCAGTTCTTC
NA TRBJ1-1 NA TRBV6-5 CASSYDVPGGGTEAFF TGTGCCAGCAGTTACGACGTGCCCGGCGGGGGCACTGAAGCTTTCTTT
NA TRBJ2-3 NA TRBV20-1 CSAPKPDTQYF TGCAGTGCTCCCAAACCAGATACGCAGTATTTT
TRBD1 TRBJ2-3 NA TRBV4-1 CASSQDHGTGSLPSTDTQYF TGCGCCAGCAGCCAAGACCACGGGACAGGGTCTCTTCCTAGCACAGATACGCAGTATTTT
TRBD1 TRBJ2-3 few TRBV6-6 CASSYLPGGWQYF TGTGCCAGCAGTTACCTCCCAGGGGGCTGGCAGTATTTT
TRBD2 TRBJ2-7 NA TRBV19 CASRTSGLAGTYEQYF TGTGCCAGTCGAACCTCCGGACTAGCGGGGACCTACGAGCAGTACTTC
TRBD1 TRBJ2-7 NA TRBV15 CATSRTGTGRTYEQYF TGTGCCACCAGCAGGACCGGGACAGGGCGTACCTACGAGCAGTACTTC
TRBD2 TRBJ2-7 many TRBV4-3 CASSQVASGRYEQYF TGCGCCAGCAGCCAAGTGGCTAGCGGGAGGTACGAGCAGTACTTC
NA TRBJ1-1 NA TRBV29-1 CSVRPMMNTEAFF TGCAGCGTCCGACCCATGATGAACACTGAAGCTTTCTTT
NA TRBJ2-3 many TRBV7-9 CASSPGHADTQYF TGTGCCAGCTCACCCGGACATGCAGATACGCAGTATTTT
TRBD2 TRBJ2-6 NA TRBV20-1 CCARDTSGSSGANVLTF TGCTGTGCTAGAGATACTAGCGGATCCTCTGGGGCCAACGTCCTGACTTTC
TRBD1 TRBJ2-2 few TRBV19 CASRDSRGPGTGELFF TGTGCCAGTAGGGACTCGAGGGGGCCAGGCACCGGGGAGCTGTTTTTT
NA TRBJ1-6 many TRBV10-2 CATDRTSLNSPLHF TGCGCCACCGATCGGACAAGCCTTAATTCACCCCTCCACTTT
NA TRBJ1-2 NA TRBV30 CAFPGPSSGYTF TGTGCCTTCCCAGGTCCCTCGTCTGGCTACACCTTC
TRBD2 TRBJ2-3 NA TRBV29-1 CSVEPSGSIDTQYF TGCAGCGTTGAACCTAGCGGGAGCATAGATACGCAGTATTTT
NA TRBJ2-1 NA TRBV6-2/TRBV6-3 CASSTARTVSYNEQFF TGTGCCAGCAGTACGGCACGGACCGTTTCCTACAATGAGCAGTTCTTC
TRBD2 TRBJ2-3 NA TRBV27 CASSFETSGTDTQYF TGTGCCAGCAGTTTCGAGACTAGCGGCACAGATACGCAGTATTTT
NA TRBJ1-4 many TRBV25-1 CASSGDSGNEKLFF TGTGCCAGCAGTGGAGACAGTGGGAATGAAAAACTGTTTTTT
NA TRBJ1-5 many TRBV20-1 CSARLRGYADQPQHF TGCAGTGCTAGGCTTAGGGGGTATGCGGATCAGCCCCAGCATTTT
NA TRBJ1-1 NA TRBV12-3/TRBV12-4 CASSLAVFLSQGDGNTEAFF TGTGCCAGCAGTTTGGCGGTCTTCCTCAGCCAAGGGGATGGAAACACTGAAGCTTTCTTT
NA TRBJ1-4 NA TRBV28 CASSLGGIGEKLFF TGTGCCAGCAGTTTAGGGGGGATCGGTGAAAAACTGTTTTTT
TRBD2 TRBJ2-7 few TRBV28 CASTVAGLNYEQYF TGTGCCAGCACCGTAGCGGGATTGAACTACGAGCAGTACTTC
NA TRBJ2-4 NA TRBV11-2 CASSLYPPRALAKNIQYF TGTGCCAGCAGCTTGTACCCCCCAAGAGCTCTAGCCAAAAACATTCAGTACTTC
NA TRBJ2-2 many TRBV5-1 CASSFREITNTGELFF TGCGCCAGCAGCTTCCGGGAGATAACGAACACCGGGGAGCTGTTTTTT